Reported below is one T cell receptor beta chain. Antigen unknown. The data were taken from a study of regulatory T cells. Sorting split CD4+ cells into CD25-high CD127-low Tregs and CD25-low CD127-high conventional T cells. Amplification used 52 TRBV primers and 13 TRBJ primers. Sequenced by immunoSEQ multiplex PCR; TCRdb stores in-frame clones only, minus some. Of some 29,000 clones in the sample, roughly 90% were seen once. Study-wide findings and caveats: In patients, unique TRB V-J pairs were restricted and V/J usage skewed, especially in Tregs. In CD3G-deficient patients, conventional CD4+ T cells were enriched for hydrophobic CDR3 residues at positions 6 and 7.

The CDR3 has 14 residues. V lost 6 bases and J lost 0, with 6 bases in between. Germline CDR1 and CDR2: MNHNS and SASEGT. This rearrangement joins TRBV6-1 to TRBJ1-6; D not certain. This TCR was recovered from a person aged 18 to 35 with CD3G deficiency. The specimen was conventional CD4+ T cells sorted from blood. CDR3 in amino acids: CASRGSSYNSPLHF. The CDR3 region has the DNA TGTGCCAGCAGAGGGAGCTCCTATAATTCACCCCTCCACTTT.